This T cell receptor beta chain appears in the sequencing data of a study of breast tumors, draining lymph nodes, adjacent tissues. TCRdb reanalysed the multiplex PCR reads using MiXCR and keeps one entry per CDR3 protein. This sample has tens of thousands of distinct CDR3 sequences, with roughly three quarters found just once. The study, taken as a whole, reports: Data fit most tumor T cells coming from lymph node, expanding in tumor. Tumor and nontumor repertoires were significantly more similar in luminal-like than in basal-like breast cancer. Tumor repertoires ranked between lymph nodes and nontumor tissue in diversity, with V and J gene preferences.

A few counts support this clonotype. The antigen is not known. Trimming left V 6 bases short and J 8 bases short, with 17 bases between. Per germline, CDR1 SGHTA and CDR2 FQGNSA. This CDR3 has 14 residues. The J gene is TRBJ2-1, the V gene TRBV7-2, with D possibly TRBD2 on 6 matching bases. Sequencing was performed on tumor-adjacent breast tissue. This sequence originates from a female donor with breast cancer. Some clones in this sample may be carry-over from other donors' samples. CDR3 protein: CASSPGLLVDEQFF. The CDR3 bases are TGTGCCAGCAGTCCGGGACTGTTGGTCGATGAGCAGTTCTTC.